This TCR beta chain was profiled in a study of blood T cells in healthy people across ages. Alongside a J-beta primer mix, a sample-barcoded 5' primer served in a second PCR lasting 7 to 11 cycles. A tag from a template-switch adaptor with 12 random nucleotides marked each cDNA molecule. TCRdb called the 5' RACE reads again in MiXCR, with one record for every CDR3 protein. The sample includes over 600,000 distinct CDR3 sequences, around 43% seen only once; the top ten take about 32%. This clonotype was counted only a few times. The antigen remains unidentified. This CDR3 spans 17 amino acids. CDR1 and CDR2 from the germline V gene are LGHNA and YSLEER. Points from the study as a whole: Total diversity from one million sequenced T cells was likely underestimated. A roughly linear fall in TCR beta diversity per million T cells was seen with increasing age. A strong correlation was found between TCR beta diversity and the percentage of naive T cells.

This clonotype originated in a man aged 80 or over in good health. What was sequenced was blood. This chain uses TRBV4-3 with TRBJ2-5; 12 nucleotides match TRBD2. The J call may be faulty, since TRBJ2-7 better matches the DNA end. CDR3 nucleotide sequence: TGCGCCAGCAGCCAAAAGTTGACTAGCGGGGGCGGGTACGAGCAGTACTTC. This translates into CASSQKLTSGGGYEQYF.